Each of the 20 T cell receptor beta chains below was sequenced from the same sample in a study of shared clonotypes between healthy human individuals. Libraries were prepared by immunoSEQ multiplex PCR; TCRdb keeps only in-frame clonotypes and omits some of them. Of approximately 740,000 clones listed, more than 85% are singletons. The naive CD8 fraction comprised CD45RO-negative cells positively selected for CCR7 and excluded terminally differentiated effector memory CD45RA+ cells. Sequencing was done on a sample of naive CD8+ T cells sorted from blood. The receptors stem from a man aged 30-40 years in good health.

V and J are TRBV9 and TRBJ2-2, with D perhaps assigned TRBD1 or TRBD2 (6 bases each). Per the germline V gene, CDR1 is SGDLS and CDR2 is YYNGEE. This CDR3 has 17 amino acids. V lost 0 bases and J lost 4, with 16 bases in between. The CDR3 DNA follows: TGTGCCAGCAGCGTAGGACGGGGGCCCCGTACCACCGGGGAGCTGTTTTTT. It encodes CASSVGRGPRTTGELFF.

About this clone itself: Other DNA sequences from this sample encode an identical CDR3 as well. The chain carries TRBV4-1 and TRBJ1-5; no reliable D call. Germline assignment: CDR1 MGHRA and CDR2 YSYEKL. Trimming cost V 1 base and J 2 bases, with 6 bases left between them. The CDR3 extends over 14 amino acids. The CDR3 loop is CASSQGDGNQPQHF. CDR3 nucleotide sequence: TGCGCCAGCAGCCAAGGGGATGGCAATCAGCCCCAGCATTTT.

The chain links TRBV7-9 to TRBJ2-3; D call uncertain. The CDR3 has 15 residues. The V end was cut by 5 bases, the J end by 0 bases, with 12 bases between. CDR1 and CDR2 (germline): SEHNR, FQNEAQ (reference sequence). The CDR3 protein is CASSPQDESTDTQYF. Written as DNA, the CDR3 is TGTGCCAGCAGCCCCCAGGACGAGAGCACAGATACGCAGTATTTT.

This chain links TRBV11-2 with TRBJ2-7, with D perhaps assigned TRBD1 or TRBD2 (5 bases each). The germline V and J ends were trimmed by 1 base and 3 bases, with 16 bases remaining between them. Per the germline V gene, CDR1 is SGHAT and CDR2 is FQNNGV. The CDR3 extends over 16 amino acids. CDR3 coding DNA: TGTGCCAGCAGCTTAGCAGGGCTAGCAGAAAACTACGAGCAGTACTTC. As protein: CASSLAGLAENYEQYF.

The chain recombines TRBV7-9 with TRBJ2-2; D unresolved. Looked up from germline, CDR1 is SEHNR and CDR2 is FQNEAQ (reference sequence). Trimming shortened V by 4 bases and J by 2 bases, and 5 bases separated the two germline ends. This CDR3 comprises 13 residues. CDR3 bases: TGTGCCAGCAGCTACGACAACACCGGGGAGCTGTTTTTT. The encoded protein is CASSYDNTGELFF. The whole variable domain, filled in from reference TRBV7-9 and TRBJ2-2, reads DTGVSQNPRHKITKRGQNVTFRCDPISEHNRLYWYRQTLGQGPEFLTYFQNEAQLEKSRLLSDRFSAERPKGSFSTLEIQRTEQGDSAMYLCASSYDNTGELFFGEGSRLTVL.

This chain joins TRBV28 and TRBJ2-7, with 7 bases identical to TRBD1. Germline CDR1 reads MDHEN; CDR2 reads SYDVKM. J was trimmed by 3 bases and V by 5 bases; bases with no gene match: 7. The CDR3 totals 14 residues. The CDR3 DNA follows: TGTGCCAGCAGTATAGACAGGGCACTCTACGAGCAGTACTTC. Translated, it gives CASSIDRALYEQYF.

As to this clone: The germline gene is not matched at one end of the junction; a read error may be the cause. The chain is built from TRBV6-5 and TRBJ2-7; D gene ambiguous. The length of the CDR3 is 12 residues. Germline CDR1 and CDR2: MNHEY and SVGAGI. The DNA for the CDR3 is TGCGCCAGCAGTGAAGGCGGCTACGAGCAGTACTTC. Encoded protein: CASSEGGYEQYF.

This clone was counted once. The chain has TRBV7-8 and TRBJ2-3; D is undetermined. The germline V and J ends were trimmed by 5 bases and 0 bases, with 6 bases remaining between them. The CDR3 is made up of 13 amino acids. Per the germline V gene, CDR1 is SGHVS and CDR2 is FQNEAQ. The CDR3 spells CASSPQSTDTQYF. The CDR3 DNA reads as TGTGCCAGCAGCCCCCAAAGCACAGATACGCAGTATTTT.

The chain has TRBV4-1 and TRBJ2-7; weak D call: TRBD2 (6 bases). The CDR3 runs 17 residues. CDR1 is MGHRA, CDR2 YSYEKL, per germline. V was shortened by 0 bases and J by 0 bases, with 15 bases between the two germline ends. CDR3 DNA sequence: TGCGCCAGCAGCCAAGACACCCCCCTAGCGAGCTCCTACGAGCAGTACTTC. It codes for CASSQDTPLASSYEQYF.

The chain uses TRBV5-6 and TRBJ1-4; the match to TRBD1 covers 7 bases. V trimming: 4 bases; J trimming: 0 bases; junction bases outside the gene matches: 9. Germline V gene sequence: CDR1 SGHDT, CDR2 YYEEEE. CDR3 length: 17 amino acids. The CDR3 loop is CASSPRQGSATNEKLFF. DNA of the CDR3: TGTGCCAGCAGCCCTAGACAGGGAAGTGCAACTAATGAAAAACTGTTTTTT.

The chain links TRBV4-3 to TRBJ2-5; maybe TRBD1 (7 bases). The CDR3 covers 16 residues. Germline V gene lookup returns CDR1 LGHNA and CDR2 YSLEER. Trimming took 4 bases from V and 5 from J, leaving 20 bases between them. CDR3 residues: CASSPLRGDVVETQYF. The CDR3 DNA follows: TGCGCCAGCAGCCCTCTCAGGGGGGACGTCGTGGAGACCCAGTACTTC.

The chain is built from TRBV7-9 and TRBJ2-2; TRBD2 agrees at 13 bases. Germline V gives CDR1 SEHNR, CDR2 FQNEAQ (reference sequence). J was trimmed by 5 bases and V by 1 base; bases with no gene match: 7. This CDR3 comprises 18 residues. For the CDR3, the DNA is TGTGCCAGCAGCTTAGGGGGACTAGCGGGATCTCGTACCGGGGAGCTGTTTTTT. This encodes CASSLGGLAGSRTGELFF.

The V gene is TRBV7-6, the J gene TRBJ2-7, with D unclear. This CDR3 spans 14 amino acids. Looked up from germline, CDR1 is SGHVS and CDR2 is FNYEAQ. V was clipped by 5 bases and J by 6 bases, with 17 bases between them. The CDR3 loop reads CASSPRGGLGEQYF. The CDR3 bases are TGTGCCAGCAGCCCCCGTGGTGGATTGGGCGAGCAGTACTTC.

Points on this clone: At the DNA level, this CDR3 is encoded by other sequences in the same sample as well. This chain joins TRBV7-9 and TRBJ2-3, with 7 nucleotides matching TRBD2. The CDR3 sequence is 15 residues long. The J segment lost 3 bases and the V segment lost 5 bases, leaving 8 bases of the junction unmatched. The germline CDR1 and CDR2 sequences are SEHNR and FQNEAQ (reference sequence). CDR3 loop: CASSPPGGTTDTQYF. CDR3 nucleotide sequence: TGTGCCAGCAGCCCACCGGGAGGTACAACAGATACGCAGTATTTT.

The chain links TRBV7-9 to TRBJ2-3, with TRBD1 identical over 8 bases. The CDR3 has 14 amino acids. V shed 8 bases, J shed 2 bases, and the junction held 6 bases outside the gene matches. The germline gives CDR1 SEHNR, CDR2 FQNEAQ (reference sequence). Here the CDR3 reads CASLGQGATDTQYF. CDR3 DNA sequence: TGTGCCAGCTTAGGGCAGGGGGCCACAGATACGCAGTATTTT. Full variable domain (rest looked up from reference TRBV7-9 and TRBJ2-3): DTGVSQNPRHKITKRGQNVTFRCDPISEHNRLYWYRQTLGQGPEFLTYFQNEAQLEKSRLLSDRFSAERPKGSFSTLEIQRTEQGDSAMYLCASLGQGATDTQYFGPGTRLTVL.

The J gene is TRBJ2-7, the V gene TRBV9; D is ambiguous. The germline CDR1 and CDR2 sequences are SGDLS and YYNGEE. This CDR3 region has 13 residues. Trimming pared 0 bases from V and 5 bases from J, leaving 9 bases between. For the CDR3, the DNA is TGTGCCAGCAGCGTAGATGAGGCCCACGAGCAGTACTTC. This sequence encodes CASSVDEAHEQYF.

The chain combines TRBV29-1 with TRBJ2-1, with 8 bases aligning to TRBD2. The CDR3 contains 14 residues. CDR1 SQVTM and CDR2 ANQGSEA come from the germline V gene. The V and J ends lost 6 bases and 8 bases, in that order; junction bases with no gene match: 12. The CDR3 region has the DNA TGCAGCGTCCCCCAGCGGGAGAATAGCTATGAGCAGTTCTTC. Translated: CSVPQRENSYEQFF.

The sample holds one count of this clone. The rearrangement links TRBV6-1 to TRBJ1-4, with D unclear. V was pared by 1 base and J by 6 bases, with 9 bases between. Germline V gives CDR1 MNHNS, CDR2 SASEGT. This CDR3 spans 14 amino acids. The CDR3 reads CASSEDGVDEKLFF. The CDR3 DNA sequence: TGTGCCAGCAGTGAAGATGGTGTTGATGAAAAACTGTTTTTT.

The chain recombines TRBV7-8 with TRBJ2-1; 11 bases line up with TRBD2. Germline V lookup: CDR1 SGHVS, CDR2 FQNEAQ. The CDR3 covers 19 residues. Trimming at V came to 8 bases and at J to 0 bases, leaving 15 bases not matched to a gene. The CDR3 region is CASSWSELAGGSSYNEQFF. The CDR3 nucleotides are TGTGCCAGCTCATGGTCGGAGCTAGCGGGAGGAAGCTCCTACAATGAGCAGTTCTTC. Full variable domain (remainder filled in from reference TRBV7-8 and TRBJ2-1): GAGVSQSPRYKVAKRGQDVALRCDPISGHVSLFWYQQALGQGPEFLTYFQNEAQLDKSGLPSDRFFAERPEGSVSTLKIQRTQQEDSAVYLCASSWSELAGGSSYNEQFFGPGTRLTVL.

The rearrangement joins TRBV28 to TRBJ2-4; D is uncertain. CDR3 size: 13 residues. V gave up 6 bases and J gave up 3 bases, with 9 bases separating them. The germline V gene encodes CDR1 MDHEN and CDR2 SYDVKM. CDR3 in DNA: TGTGCCAGCAGCTTTAGTGGCAAAAACATTCAGTACTTC. Its translation is CASSFSGKNIQYF.